This T cell receptor (beta chain) derives from a study of early T cells in non-severe SARS-CoV-2 infection. This clonotype has a handful of counts. TCRdb analysed the 5' RACE reads with MiXCR anew, one entry per CDR3 protein. The sample includes around 82,000 distinct CDR3 sequences, over 9.5% of them seen just once. Trimming stripped 3 bases from V and 2 bases from J, with 8 bases between. CDR3 length: 13 amino acids. Germline V CDR1 and CDR2: DFQATT, SNEGSKA (reference sequence). The chain recombines TRBV20-1 with TRBJ2-4, with D unclear. This sequence originates from an adult who was a healthcare worker with PCR-confirmed SARS-CoV-2 infection or an uninfected control (not recorded which). The sequenced sample was whole blood. The CDR3: CSASWQPKNIQYF. The CDR3 nucleotides are TGCAGTGCTAGTTGGCAGCCCAAAAACATTCAGTACTTC.